This T cell receptor (beta chain) comes out of a study of siplizumab effects on memory and regulatory T cells. Regarding the study as a whole: The study did not confirm that proliferating Tregs from siplizumab cultures were suppressive. Unstimulated subsets were the mapping target of only a minor fraction of alloreactive clones.

With respect to this clone: What it binds is unknown.

The protocol was immunoSEQ multiplex PCR, while the TCRdb copy is restricted to in-frame clones and leaves out a portion. Of about 100,000 clones detected, less than 95% appear once; the ten largest clones hold 1% to 1.5%. The germline V and J ends were trimmed by 2 bases and 3 bases, with 12 bases remaining between them. Germline V gene lookup returns CDR1 LNHDA and CDR2 SQIVND (reference sequence). The CDR3 has 15 amino acids. The origin of this receptor is a human donor in good health. The sample comprised non-Treg CD4+ T cells sorted from blood. The chain links TRBV19 to TRBJ2-3; D is possibly TRBD1 (6 bases). The CDR3 reads CASSINRDMTDTQYF. In DNA, the CDR3 is TGTGCCAGTAGTATAAACCGGGACATGACAGATACGCAGTATTTT.